One TCR beta chain is described in this entry. Antigen unknown. The entry originates in a study of lung T cells in sarcoidosis with Löfgren's syndrome. Overall study: CD4+ T cells build up in sarcoidosis bronchoalveolar lavage fluid. Löfgren's syndrome patients were the main repertoire analysis focus.

Study-wide findings and caveats: Multiple Löfgren's syndrome patients reportedly shared TRAV12-1 and TRBV2 CDR3 motifs.

TCRdb re-called the reads through MiXCR, storing one row per CDR3 protein. In the table there are 60,000 to 65,000 distinct CDR3 sequences, roughly 20% of which are singletons. Germline V CDR1 and CDR2: SGHTA, FQGNSA. This CDR3 is 15 amino acids long. V was pared by 5 bases and J by 6 bases, with 17 bases between. The source of this sequence is a human donor with sarcoidosis (Löfgren's syndrome or another form), or a control subject (not recorded which). V is TRBV7-2 and J is TRBJ1-5, with D perhaps TRBD1 (6 bases). Sequenced: CD4+ T cells from PBMCs. In DNA, the CDR3 is TGTGCCAGCAGCCCCCGACAGGCTTGGAGTCAGCCCCAGCATTTT. Its protein product is CASSPRQAWSQPQHF.